One sample yielded the 13 T cell receptor beta chains listed below, sequenced in a study of OX40 agonist ivuxolimab in advanced cancers. Using immunoSEQ multiplex PCR, the repertoire was profiled, and TCRdb retains in-frame clones only, with some absent. The data show more than 55,000 clones, 82% seen once. The specimen comprised CD4+ or CD8+ T cells sorted from blood, sampled in a trial of the OX40 agonist ivuxolimab. The receptor set was obtained from an adult with an advanced solid tumor such as melanoma, head and neck, liver or kidney cancer.

The chain is built from TRBV5-4 and TRBJ2-1; D remains unclear. V gave up 2 bases and J gave up 8 bases, with 5 bases separating them. The CDR3 covers 11 residues. Germline values: CDR1 SGHNT, CDR2 YYREEE (reference sequence). The CDR3 DNA is TGTGCCAGCAGCTTAACGGATGAGCAGTTCTTC. Its protein is CASSLTDEQFF. Full variable domain (outside the CDR3, taken from reference TRBV5-4 and TRBJ2-1): ETGVTQSPTHLIKTRGQQVTLRCSSQSGHNTVSWYQQALGQGPQFIFQYYREEENGRGNFPPRFSGLQFPNYSSELNVNALELDDSALYLCASSLTDEQFFGPGTRLTVL.

The chain uses TRBV19 and TRBJ1-4; D uncertain. Germline-derived CDR1 and CDR2 are LNHDA and SQIVND (reference sequence). The V end lost 5 bases, the J end lost 6 bases, and 16 bases lay between the germline ends. The CDR3 length is 15 residues. CDR3 sequence: CASSDITSPYEKLFF. CDR3 DNA: TGTGCCAGTAGTGATATAACGAGCCCCTATGAAAAACTGTTTTTT.

Here the CDR3 reads CASSSAGRGSYNEQFF. CDR3 sequence (DNA): TGCGCCAGCAGCTCCGCGGGGAGAGGGTCCTACAATGAGCAGTTCTTC. This chain joins TRBV5-1 and TRBJ2-1; possibly TRBD2 for D (6 bases). The CDR3 length is 16 residues. Trimming cost V 3 bases and J 1 base, with 14 bases left between them. The germline CDR1 and CDR2 sequences are SGHRS and YFSETQ.

The CDR3 reads CASSQKMTSENYEQYF. In DNA form, the CDR3 reads TGTGCCAGCAGCCAAAAAATGACTAGCGAGAACTACGAGCAGTACTTC. This chain uses TRBV7-8 with TRBJ2-7; 8 positions agree with TRBD2. The J segment lost 3 bases and the V segment lost 5 bases, leaving 12 bases of the junction unmatched. The CDR3 has 16 amino acids. Germline CDR1 reads SGHVS; CDR2 reads FQNEAQ.

The V call is TRBV19, the J call TRBJ2-3; D ambiguous. The CDR3 contains 15 residues. The V and J ends lost 0 bases and 0 bases respectively, with 7 bases between them. The germline gives CDR1 LNHDA, CDR2 SQIVND (reference sequence). This CDR3 reads CASSIDARSTDTQYF. The DNA of the CDR3 is TGTGCCAGTAGTATAGACGCCAGAAGCACAGATACGCAGTATTTT.

This chain joins TRBV5-1 and TRBJ1-4; D might be TRBD1 (6 bases). This CDR3 comprises 15 residues. The V end lost 5 bases, the J end lost 0 bases, and 11 bases lay between the germline ends. Germline CDR1 and CDR2: SGHRS and YFSETQ. The CDR3 protein is CASRDRLATNEKLFF. CDR3 in DNA: TGCGCCAGCAGGGACAGACTTGCAACTAATGAAAAACTGTTTTTT.

This clone occurred once. The gene calls are TRBV6-6 and TRBJ2-7; 8 positions agree with TRBD2. This CDR3 has 14 residues. Per the germline V gene, CDR1 is MNHNY and CDR2 is SVGAGI (reference sequence). J gave up 5 bases and V 6 bases, and 9 bases lay outside the gene matches. CDR3 residues: CASSLGLAGDEQYF. DNA for the CDR3: TGTGCCAGCAGCCTTGGACTAGCAGGCGACGAGCAGTACTTC.

The chain recombines TRBV29-1 with TRBJ2-2; 7 positions agree with TRBD1. CDR1 is SQVTM, CDR2 ANQGSEA, per germline. The CDR3 loop spans 12 amino acids. V lost 8 bases to trimming and J lost 7 bases; unmatched junction nucleotides: 7. The CDR3 DNA is TGCAGCACCCGACAGGGAATCGGGGAGCTGTTTTTT. The encoded protein is CSTRQGIGELFF.

V and J are TRBV6-1 and TRBJ1-3; no firm D call. Germline CDR1 reads MNHNS; CDR2 reads SASEGT. The CDR3 spans 14 residues. V dropped 4 bases and J dropped 3 bases, with 10 bases sitting between them. The CDR3, as DNA: TGTGCCAGCAGTGTTGGGTTGGATGGAAACACCATATATTTT. This gives the protein CASSVGLDGNTIYF.

The genes are TRBV7-6 and TRBJ2-7, with D perhaps TRBD1 (5 bases). The V end was cut by 5 bases, the J end by 1 base, with 12 bases between. The CDR3 contains 14 residues. The germline gives CDR1 SGHVS, CDR2 FNYEAQ. DNA for the CDR3: TGTGCCAGCAGCCCCTGGGCAGGGTCCTACGAGCAGTACTTC. This translates into CASSPWAGSYEQYF.

The V gene is TRBV27, the J gene TRBJ1-2; D unclear. The germline V and J ends were trimmed by 6 bases and 3 bases, with 11 bases remaining between them. The CDR3 totals 13 residues. From germline, CDR1 is MNHEY and CDR2 SMNVEV (reference sequence). CDR3 residues: CASRRSTDYGYTF. CDR3 in DNA: TGTGCCAGCAGAAGGTCGACGGACTATGGCTACACCTTC.

J is TRBJ1-3 and V is TRBV11-2; the D gene is possibly TRBD1 (6 bases). The CDR3 loop spans 15 amino acids. From germline, CDR1 is SGHAT and CDR2 FQNNGV. Between the trimmed V and J ends, which lost 5 bases and 0 bases, there was a span of 11 bases. The CDR3 is CASSPDSGSGNTIYF. The CDR3 nucleotides are TGTGCCAGCAGCCCGGACAGCGGCTCTGGAAACACCATATATTTT.

As DNA, the CDR3 is TGTGCCAGCAGCCTCCGACAGGGTGGGTACACTGAAGCTTTCTTT. Translation gives CASSLRQGGYTEAFF. The rearrangement uses TRBV5-8 and TRBJ1-1, with 7 bases that match TRBD1. Per the germline V gene, CDR1 is SGHTS and CDR2 is YDEGEE. This CDR3 contains 15 residues. V was pared by 4 bases and J by 3 bases, with 9 bases of the junction left unmatched.